The 5 T cell receptor beta chains presented below share a single source sample, sequenced in a study of T cell responses to AZD1222 COVID-19 vaccine. Produced via immunoSEQ multiplex PCR; TCRdb's table is partial and in-frame only. The repertoire has roughly 260,000 clones, approximately 93% of them found once; the top ten carry roughly 0.5%. This sample comprised peripheral blood, obtained on day 0 of AZD1222 vaccination. All receptors come from an adult in good health.

This clone occurred a few times. This chain links TRBV15 with TRBJ1-2; D unresolved. This CDR3 comprises 19 residues. Germline values: CDR1 LNHNV, CDR2 YYDKDF (reference sequence). Trimming cost V 0 bases and J 8 bases, with 28 bases left between them. The CDR3 reads CATSRDFSQRRAGPVGYTF. DNA of the CDR3: TGTGCCACCAGCAGAGATTTCAGTCAGCGGCGAGCCGGCCCTGTCGGCTACACCTTC.

The chain recombines TRBV5-6 with TRBJ1-4; D gene uncertain. CDR3 size: 15 residues. In germline, CDR1 is SGHDT, CDR2 YYEEEE. V lost 0 bases to trimming and J lost 6 bases, with 12 bases between them. CDR3 protein: CASSLDPGRYEKLFF. CDR3 nucleotide sequence: TGTGCCAGCAGCTTGGATCCCGGGCGATATGAAAAACTGTTTTTT. Full variable domain (remainder filled in from reference TRBV5-6 and TRBJ1-4): DAGVTQSPTHLIKTRGQQVTLRCSPKSGHDTVSWYQQALGQGPQFIFQYYEEEERQRGNFPDRFSGHQFPNYSSELNVNALLLGDSALYLCASSLDPGRYEKLFFGSGTQLSVL.

The chain recombines TRBV2 with TRBJ1-5; possible D gene TRBD1, 6 bases. This CDR3 is 14 amino acids long. From germline, CDR1 is SNHLY and CDR2 FYNNEI. Trimming stripped 4 bases from V and 6 bases from J, with 13 bases between. For the CDR3, the DNA is TGTGCCAGCAGTGGCCAGGGGATGGTTCAGCCCCAGCATTTT. It specifies CASSGQGMVQPQHF.

The chain employs TRBV2 and TRBJ1-2; 8 bases fit TRBD1. There are 14 residues in the CDR3. In germline, CDR1 is SNHLY, CDR2 FYNNEI. The V segment lost 6 bases and the J segment 5 bases; nucleotides outside the gene matches: 8. This chain's CDR3 is CASRADREFYGYTF. The CDR3 nucleotides are TGTGCCAGCAGGGCGGACAGGGAATTTTATGGCTACACCTTC.

The chain links TRBV5-1 to TRBJ2-7; 10 bases are a match to TRBD1. The CDR3 has 16 amino acids. V lost 1 base and J lost 4; bases outside the gene matches: 8. CDR1 is SGHRS, CDR2 YFSETQ, per germline. The CDR3 loop reads CASSLLGQGNGYEQYF. CDR3 DNA: TGCGCCAGCAGCTTGCTGGGACAGGGGAATGGATACGAGCAGTACTTC.